Described below is a single TCR beta chain sequence and its context. Produced via immunoSEQ multiplex PCR; TCRdb's table is partial and in-frame only. The sample consists of 84,000 or so clones, roughly 94% of them appearing once. Unmatched junction bases numbered 10, after V lost 5 bases and J lost 5 bases. The CDR3 runs to 15 residues. Germline CDR1 reads SEHNR; CDR2 reads FQNEAQ (reference sequence). The sample originates from a study of technical replicates of blood from four donors. The sequence was obtained from a human donor in good health. The chain is built from TRBV7-9 and TRBJ2-5, with TRBD1 matching 8 bases. Sequencing was done on a sample of T cells isolated from PBMCs. CDR3 sequence reads: CASSPPDRDWETQYF. In nucleotides, the CDR3 is TGTGCCAGCAGCCCACCGGACAGGGATTGGGAGACCCAGTACTTC.